The 17 T cell receptor beta chains below all came from one sample that was sequenced in a study of blood T cell repertoires in COVID-19 (dated by TCRdb to 2018 to 2020). The library was produced with the immunoSEQ multiplex PCR assay. Held by TCRdb, this immuneACCESS table contains in-frame sequences only and omits some clones. Under half of the omission traces to an unresolved V gene where checked; the cause of the rest is unknown. For this sample there are roughly 80,000 clones; about 85% appear just once. Over 4.5% of the sample is taken by the ten largest. Material for sequencing was peripheral blood. These TCRs come from a man in his sixties with active or convalescent COVID-19.

The chain has TRBV11-2 and TRBJ2-4, with 8 bases aligning to TRBD1. The ends lost 5 bases at V and 0 bases at J; junction bases unmatched: 6. Germline values: CDR1 SGHAT, CDR2 FQNNGV. The CDR3 length is 16 residues. The CDR3 reads CASSPGQGLAKNIQYF. DNA for the CDR3: TGTGCCAGCAGCCCAGGACAGGGACTAGCCAAAAACATTCAGTACTTC.

The chain recombines TRBV7-9 with TRBJ2-7; the match to TRBD2 covers 11 bases. V shed 11 bases, J shed 0 bases, and the junction held 0 bases outside the gene matches. This CDR3 contains 12 residues. CDR1 SEHNR and CDR2 FQNEAQ come from the germline V gene (reference sequence). CDR3 sequence: CAGTSGSYEQYF. CDR3 DNA: TGTGCCGGGACTAGCGGCTCCTACGAGCAGTACTTC.

The V and J genes are TRBV28 and TRBJ1-4; 10 nucleotides agree with TRBD1. The V gene end was trimmed by 4 bases and the J gene end by 7 bases; junction bases not matched to a gene: 6. CDR1 is MDHEN and CDR2 is SYDVKM in the germline V gene. The CDR3 is made up of 15 amino acids. The CDR3 sequence: CASSWSGQGPEKLFF. CDR3 in DNA: TGTGCCAGCAGTTGGTCGGGACAGGGGCCTGAAAAACTGTTTTTT.

The chain links TRBV9 to TRBJ1-3, with TRBD1 as a possible D gene (5 bases). The CDR3 sequence is 15 residues long. V lost 0 bases and J lost 2, with 9 bases in between. Germline V gene data show CDR1 as SGDLS and CDR2 as YYNGEE. CDR3 nucleotides: TGTGCCAGCAGCGTAGCGGGGGGGACTGGAAACACCATATATTTT. This codes for CASSVAGGTGNTIYF.

CDR3 DNA sequence: TGTGCCAGCAGCCCTGGGGACAGGTCCCCCACTGAAGCTTTCTTT. Translation gives CASSPGDRSPTEAFF. The chain links TRBV9 to TRBJ1-1, with TRBD1 matching 8 bases. The CDR3 runs 15 residues. J gave up 4 bases and V 4 bases, and 9 bases lay outside the gene matches. Germline assignment: CDR1 SGDLS and CDR2 YYNGEE.

V usage is TRBV20-1 and J usage is TRBJ1-6, with TRBD1 as a possible D gene (6 bases). The V gene lost 3 bases and the J gene lost 7 bases, with 16 bases spanning the gap. CDR1 DFQATT and CDR2 SNEGSKA come from the germline V gene (reference sequence). The CDR3 covers 15 residues. CDR3 sequence: CSASINTGHNSPLHF. In DNA, the CDR3 is TGCAGTGCTAGTATAAATACAGGGCACAATTCACCCCTCCACTTT.

This chain uses TRBV4-3 with TRBJ2-4; 10 nucleotides align to TRBD1. The CDR3 runs 22 residues. The V and J ends lost 0 bases and 0 bases, in that order; junction bases with no gene match: 17. The germline CDR1 and CDR2 sequences are LGHNA and YSLEER. The CDR3 spells CASSQEFPAGTGVPIAKNIQYF. CDR3 DNA: TGCGCCAGCAGCCAAGAATTTCCCGCTGGGACAGGGGTTCCTATAGCCAAAAACATTCAGTACTTC.

This chain joins TRBV7-9 and TRBJ1-2, with 7 positions matching TRBD1. With V trimmed by 1 base and J by 4 bases, 3 bases remained unmatched. Germline lookup yields CDR1 SEHNR and CDR2 FQNEAQ (reference sequence). The CDR3 covers 14 residues. The CDR3 sequence: CASSLGPGGYGYTF. The CDR3 nucleotides are TGTGCCAGCAGCTTAGGTCCAGGGGGCTATGGCTACACCTTC.

The rearrangement uses TRBV19 and TRBJ1-2; TRBD1 matches at 8 bases. CDR1 and CDR2 (germline): LNHDA, SQIVND (reference sequence). CDR3 size: 17 residues. J lost 0 bases, V lost 5 bases, and 11 bases had no gene match. The chain's CDR3 is CASSPIDRGLANYGYTF. CDR3 coding DNA: TGTGCCAGTAGTCCCATAGACAGGGGATTAGCTAACTATGGCTACACCTTC.

The gene calls are TRBV27 and TRBJ2-7; 8 bases line up with TRBD1. Trimming removed 4 bases from V and 2 bases from J; junction bases left unmatched: 4. The CDR3 is made up of 14 amino acids. Germline V lookup: CDR1 MNHEY, CDR2 SMNVEV (reference sequence). CDR3 bases: TGTGCCAGCAGTTCCGACAGGGGAGCCTACGAGCAGTACTTC. This sequence encodes CASSSDRGAYEQYF.

The chain joins TRBV9 to TRBJ1-5, with 8 bases that match TRBD1. Germline CDR1 SGDLS, CDR2 YYNGEE. CDR3 length: 15 amino acids. V was clipped by 0 bases and J by 3 bases; unmatched bases: 2. In DNA form, the CDR3 reads TGTGCCAGCAGCGTAGGACAGGGGAACAATCAGCCCCAGCATTTT. Residues: CASSVGQGNNQPQHF.

This chain links TRBV19 with TRBJ2-5, with 9 positions matching TRBD2. Germline lookup yields CDR1 LNHDA and CDR2 SQIVND (reference sequence). This CDR3 comprises 18 residues. With 5 bases clipped from V and 2 bases from J, the junction kept 15 bases outside the gene matches. CDR3 region: CASSWRSGGFAVQETQYF. DNA of the CDR3: TGTGCCAGTAGTTGGAGGAGCGGGGGGTTTGCGGTACAAGAGACCCAGTACTTC.

The chain couples TRBV6-6 to TRBJ2-3; 9 positions agree with TRBD1. Per the germline V gene, CDR1 is MNHNY and CDR2 is SVGAGI (reference sequence). J gave up 3 bases and V 2 bases, and 3 bases lay outside the gene matches. CDR3 size: 15 residues. As DNA, the CDR3 is TGTGCCAGCAGTTACAGGGACAGGGCAACAGATACGCAGTATTTT. It specifies CASSYRDRATDTQYF.

The rearrangement uses TRBV2 and TRBJ1-1; the D gene is possibly TRBD1 (6 bases). Germline assignment: CDR1 SNHLY and CDR2 FYNNEI. The V end lost 7 bases, the J end lost 5 bases, and 20 bases lay between the germline ends. This CDR3 is 15 amino acids long. CDR3 nucleotides: TGTGCCAGCATCCGGAGGGGGAGGGGGGAAACTGAAGCTTTCTTT. Its translation: CASIRRGRGETEAFF.

The CDR3 nucleotides are TGCAGCGTTGAAGTTTCAGGTAGGAACACTGAAGCTTTCTTT. It codes for CSVEVSGRNTEAFF. This chain connects TRBV29-1 to TRBJ1-1; D is undetermined. Deletions cut 1 base from V and 1 base from J, with 10 bases between. The CDR3 loop spans 14 amino acids. The germline V gene has CDR1 SQVTM and CDR2 ANQGSEA.

The chain employs TRBV7-9 and TRBJ1-1; TRBD1 is a possible D gene (6 bases). The V gene's germline CDR1 is SEHNR and CDR2 FQNEAQ (reference sequence). CDR3 length: 15 residues. Between the trimmed V and J ends, which lost 5 bases and 5 bases, there was a span of 18 bases. The CDR3 spells CASSTMGQGGTEAFF. CDR3 nucleotides: TGTGCCAGCAGCACCATGGGACAAGGCGGTACTGAAGCTTTCTTT. Full variable domain (rest looked up from reference TRBV7-9 and TRBJ1-1): DTGVSQNPRHKITKRGQNVTFRCDPISEHNRLYWYRQTLGQGPEFLTYFQNEAQLEKSRLLSDRFSAERPKGSFSTLEIQRTEQGDSAMYLCASSTMGQGGTEAFFGQGTRLTVV.

The chain combines TRBV5-6 with TRBJ2-6; no clear D gene. Germline values: CDR1 SGHDT, CDR2 YYEEEE. The CDR3 totals 14 residues. Trimming shortened V by 3 bases and J by 0 bases, and 4 bases separated the two germline ends. The CDR3 spells CASSSSSGANVLTF. DNA of the CDR3: TGTGCCAGCAGCTCCTCCTCTGGGGCCAACGTCCTGACTTTC.